These T cell receptor beta chains were read from a single sample in a study of blood T cell repertoires in COVID-19. Some clones are missing from TCRdb's copy, which holds only in-frame ones; the method was immunoSEQ multiplex PCR. The data show fewer than 300,000 clones, with around 86% seen just once and around 10% held by the top ten. The sequenced material came from peripheral blood. The receptors come from a man aged 45-65 years with COVID-19, enrolled during active disease. Both conserved end residues are part of each CDR3. The order of the fields is clone size, CDR3 length, D gene, V gene, J gene, CDR3 DNA, CDR3 protein. A D gene is named only where the DNA matches it firmly. For some rows the clone size is stated as once, few or many, or as a class when expanded; others skip it.

.	14	.	TRBV7-3	TRBJ2-5	TGTGCCAGCAGCTCCGACTCTGAACTGGGGACCCAGTACTTC	CASSSDSELGTQYF
.	16	TRBD1	TRBV19	TRBJ2-7	TGTGCCAGTAGTAACCTCCGGGGACAGGGGGAGTACGAGCAGTACTTC	CASSNLRGQGEYEQYF
.	15	.	TRBV6-6	TRBJ1-1	TGTGCCAGCAGTTACTCTCAGGGGATGAACACTGAAGCTTTCTTT	CASSYSQGMNTEAFF
.	16	TRBD1	TRBV5-1	TRBJ1-6	TGCGCCAGCAGCTTAATCTCGGGACAGGGACTTTCACCCCTCCACTTT	CASSLISGQGLSPLHF
.	14	TRBD1	TRBV5-1	TRBJ1-5	TGCGCCAGCAGCTGGGACAGCGGTGATCAGCCCCAGCATTTT	CASSWDSGDQPQHF
.	15	.	TRBV19	TRBJ1-5	TGTGCCAGTAGTATTCTATCGGGGAGCAATCAGCCCCAGCATTTT	CASSILSGSNQPQHF
.	14	TRBD1	TRBV6-1	TRBJ1-6	TGTGCCAGCAGTGAGGGACAGGGAAATTCACCCCTCCACTTT	CASSEGQGNSPLHF
.	13	.	TRBV14	TRBJ2-7	TGTGCCAGCAGCCCGGAGATGCGGTACGAGCAGTACTTC	CASSPEMRYEQYF
.	14	.	TRBV27	TRBJ1-1	TGTGCCAGCAGTCCCTCTCCGACATTAACTGAAGCTTTCTTT	CASSPSPTLTEAFF
.	14	TRBD1	TRBV19	TRBJ1-5	TGTGCCAGTAGCGGGACAGGGGGTGGCCAGCCCCAGCATTTT	CASSGTGGGQPQHF
.	13	.	TRBV6-2/TRBV6-3	TRBJ1-5	TGTGCCAGCAGTTATCCAGGGAATCAGCCCCAGCATTTT	CASSYPGNQPQHF
.	12	.	TRBV7-3	TRBJ2-2	TGTGCCAGCGCGCCGAACACCGGGGAGCTGTTTTTT	CASAPNTGELFF
few	15	.	TRBV7-6	TRBJ1-3	TGTGCCAGCAGCTTAGACCCGGGCTCTGGAAACACCATATATTTT	CASSLDPGSGNTIYF
.	17	TRBD2	TRBV9	TRBJ2-3	TGTGCCAGCAGCGTATTGGCTAGCGGAATGAGCACAGATACGCAGTATTTT	CASSVLASGMSTDTQYF
few	12	.	TRBV2	TRBJ1-1	TGTGCCAGCGCCAGGGGAGTCACTGAAGCTTTCTTT	CASARGVTEAFF
.	14	TRBD2	TRBV10-3	TRBJ2-3	TGTGCCATCCAACTAGCGGGAGTCACCGATACGCAGTATTTT	CAIQLAGVTDTQYF
.	14	TRBD2	TRBV6-5	TRBJ2-7	TGTGCCAGCAGGACTAGCGGGAGTAGTTACGAGCAGTACTTC	CASRTSGSSYEQYF
.	14	TRBD2	TRBV25-1	TRBJ2-1	TGTGCCAGCAGTGCTAGCGGGAGGGTTAATGAGCAGTTCTTC	CASSASGRVNEQFF
.	13	.	TRBV7-8	TRBJ2-5	TGTGCCAGCAGCCTGGGACTTGCGGAGACCCAGTACTTC	CASSLGLAETQYF
.	15	TRBD1	TRBV3-1/TRBV3-2	TRBJ1-6	TGTGCCAGCAGCCAACCCCAGGGGGATAATTCACCCCTCCACTTT	CASSQPQGDNSPLHF
once	14	TRBD1	TRBV2	TRBJ1-2	TGTGCCAGCAGGACCGGGACAGTGAACTATGGCTACACCTTC	CASRTGTVNYGYTF
few	12	.	TRBV14	TRBJ2-1	TGTGCCAGCAGCCAAGATTTACTAGTTCTGTTCTTC	CASSQDLLVLFF
.	13	TRBD1	TRBV5-1	TRBJ1-2	TGCGCCAGCAGCGGCGGGACAGGGCGGGGCTACACCTTC	CASSGGTGRGYTF
.	15	TRBD1	TRBV6-5	TRBJ2-7	TGTGCCAGCAGTTACGGGACAGGCCATCGCTACGAGCAGTACTTC	CASSYGTGHRYEQYF
.	15	TRBD2	TRBV5-4	TRBJ2-3	TGTGCCAGCAGAAAAAGCGGGACTAGCACAGATACGCAGTATTTT	CASRKSGTSTDTQYF